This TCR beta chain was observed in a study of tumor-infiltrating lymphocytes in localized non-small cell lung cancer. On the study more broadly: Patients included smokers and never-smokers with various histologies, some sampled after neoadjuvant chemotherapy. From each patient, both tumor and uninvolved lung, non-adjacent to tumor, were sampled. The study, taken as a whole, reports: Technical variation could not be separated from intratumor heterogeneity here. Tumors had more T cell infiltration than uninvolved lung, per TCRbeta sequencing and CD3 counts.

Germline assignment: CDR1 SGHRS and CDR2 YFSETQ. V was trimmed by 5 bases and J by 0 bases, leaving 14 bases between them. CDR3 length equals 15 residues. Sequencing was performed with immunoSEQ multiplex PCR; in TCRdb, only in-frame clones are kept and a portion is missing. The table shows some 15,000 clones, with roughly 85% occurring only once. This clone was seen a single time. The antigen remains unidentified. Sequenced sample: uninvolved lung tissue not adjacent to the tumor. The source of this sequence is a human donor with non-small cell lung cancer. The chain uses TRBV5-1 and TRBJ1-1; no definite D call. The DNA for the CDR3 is TGCGCCAGCAGTTCTACCCAACAGATGAACACTGAAGCTTTCTTT. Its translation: CASSSTQQMNTEAFF.